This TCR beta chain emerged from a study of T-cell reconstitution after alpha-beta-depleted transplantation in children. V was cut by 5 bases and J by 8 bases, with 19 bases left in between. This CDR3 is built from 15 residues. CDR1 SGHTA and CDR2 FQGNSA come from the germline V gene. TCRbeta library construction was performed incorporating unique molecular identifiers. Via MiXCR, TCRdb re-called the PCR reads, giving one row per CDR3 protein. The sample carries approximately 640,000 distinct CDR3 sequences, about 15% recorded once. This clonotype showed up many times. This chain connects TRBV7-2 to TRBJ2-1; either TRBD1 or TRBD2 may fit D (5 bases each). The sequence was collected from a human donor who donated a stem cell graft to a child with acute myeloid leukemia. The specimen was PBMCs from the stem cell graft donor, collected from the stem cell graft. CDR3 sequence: CASSPRDGRGDEQFF. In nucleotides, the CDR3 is TGTGCCAGCAGCCCTCGGGACGGCCGGGGAGATGAGCAGTTCTTC.